This entry is about one T cell receptor beta chain. Its target is not known. This entry is derived from a study of cytomegalovirus exposure and HLA in healthy donors. Whole-study results and caveats: A later analysis showed that HLA-associated TCR beta chains had undergone more clonal expansion than equally common others. A later analysis reported that several of the most significant clusters appeared to be linked to common viral pathogens, among them Epstein-Barr virus. Immune exposure information comprised only CMV serostatus. Confirmation was obtained in vitro that a few CMV-associated chains are specific for CMV antigens.

There are 11 residues in the CDR3. J lost 8 bases, V lost 7 bases, and 4 bases had no gene match. In germline, CDR1 is SEHNR, CDR2 FQNEAQ (reference sequence). Both 60 Vbeta primers and 13 Jbeta primers went into the PCR. The data were produced by immunoSEQ multiplex PCR, yet TCRdb's version contains in-frame clones alone and is incomplete. The sample records approximately 220,000 clones, less than 85% being singletons. The receptor was isolated from a girl aged 2-10 years in good health and CMV-seronegative. The chain joins TRBV7-9 to TRBJ1-2; 7 bases line up with TRBD1. Sequencing was performed on PBMCs. For the CDR3, the DNA is TGTGCCAGCACCTACAGGGGAGGCTACACCTTC. It encodes CASTYRGGYTF.